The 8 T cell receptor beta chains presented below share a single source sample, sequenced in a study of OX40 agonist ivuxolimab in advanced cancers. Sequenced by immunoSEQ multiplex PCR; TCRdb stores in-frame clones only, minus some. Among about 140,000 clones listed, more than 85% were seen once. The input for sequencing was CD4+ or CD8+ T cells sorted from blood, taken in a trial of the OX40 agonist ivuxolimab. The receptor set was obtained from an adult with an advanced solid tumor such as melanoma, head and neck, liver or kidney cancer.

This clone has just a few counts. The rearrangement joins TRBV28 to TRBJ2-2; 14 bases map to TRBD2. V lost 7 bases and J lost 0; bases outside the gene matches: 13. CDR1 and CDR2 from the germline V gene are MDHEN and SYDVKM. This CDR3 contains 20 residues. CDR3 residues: CASTQGGRLAGGTNTGELFF. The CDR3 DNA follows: TGTGCCAGCACCCAAGGGGGTCGACTAGCGGGAGGGACGAACACCGGGGAGCTGTTTTTT. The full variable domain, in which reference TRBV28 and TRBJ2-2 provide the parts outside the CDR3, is DVKVTQSSRYLVKRTGEKVFLECVQDMDHENMFWYRQDPGLGLRLIYFSYDVKMKEKGDIPEGYSVSREKKERFSLILESASTNQTSMYLCASTQGGRLAGGTNTGELFFGEGSRLTVL.

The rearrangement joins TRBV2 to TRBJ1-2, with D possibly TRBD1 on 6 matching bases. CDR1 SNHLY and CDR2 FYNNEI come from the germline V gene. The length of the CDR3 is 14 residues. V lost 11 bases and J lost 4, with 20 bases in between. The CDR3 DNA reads TGTGCCTCCCAAGGGGGGAAAGTTAGCTATGGCTACACCTTC. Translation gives CASQGGKVSYGYTF. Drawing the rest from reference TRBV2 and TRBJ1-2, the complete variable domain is EPEVTQTPSHQVTQMGQEVILRCVPISNHLYFYWYRQILGQKVEFLVSFYNNEISEKSEIFDDQFSVERPDGSNFTLKIRSTKLEDSAMYFCASQGGKVSYGYTFGSGTRLTVV.

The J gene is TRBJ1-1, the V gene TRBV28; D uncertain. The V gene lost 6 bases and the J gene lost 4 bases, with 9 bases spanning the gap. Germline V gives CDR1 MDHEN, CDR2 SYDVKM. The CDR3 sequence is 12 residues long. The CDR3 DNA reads TGTGCCAGCAGCTACTTGGGCACTGAAGCTTTCTTT. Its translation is CASSYLGTEAFF.

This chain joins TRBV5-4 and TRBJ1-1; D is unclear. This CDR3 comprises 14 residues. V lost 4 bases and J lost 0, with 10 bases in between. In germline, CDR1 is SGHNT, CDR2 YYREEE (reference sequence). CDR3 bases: TGTGCCAGCAGCAATGAGAGGTTGAACACTGAAGCTTTCTTT. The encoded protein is CASSNERLNTEAFF.

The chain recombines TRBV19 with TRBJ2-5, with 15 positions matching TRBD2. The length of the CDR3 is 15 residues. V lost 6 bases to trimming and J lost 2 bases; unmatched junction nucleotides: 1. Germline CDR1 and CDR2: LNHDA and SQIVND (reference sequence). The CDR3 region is CASRGTSGGQETQYF. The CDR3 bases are TGTGCCAGTAGAGGGACTAGCGGGGGGCAAGAGACCCAGTACTTC.

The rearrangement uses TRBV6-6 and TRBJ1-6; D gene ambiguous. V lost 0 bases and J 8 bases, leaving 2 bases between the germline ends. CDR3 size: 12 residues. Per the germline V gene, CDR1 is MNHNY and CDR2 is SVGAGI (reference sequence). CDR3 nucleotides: TGTGCCAGCAGTTACTCGGATTCACCCCTCCACTTT. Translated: CASSYSDSPLHF.

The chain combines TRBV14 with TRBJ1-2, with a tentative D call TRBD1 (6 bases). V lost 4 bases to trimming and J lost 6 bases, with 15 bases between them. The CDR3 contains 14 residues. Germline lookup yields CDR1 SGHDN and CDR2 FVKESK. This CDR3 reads CASSLQGTSHGYTF. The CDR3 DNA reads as TGTGCCAGCAGCCTCCAGGGGACCTCTCATGGCTACACCTTC.

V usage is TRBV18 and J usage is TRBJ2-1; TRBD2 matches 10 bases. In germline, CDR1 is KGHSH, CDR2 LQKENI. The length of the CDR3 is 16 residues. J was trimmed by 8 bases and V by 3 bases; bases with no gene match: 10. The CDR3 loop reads CASSPPRAGGVDEQFF. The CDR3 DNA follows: TGTGCCAGCTCACCCCCCAGAGCGGGAGGGGTGGATGAGCAGTTCTTC.